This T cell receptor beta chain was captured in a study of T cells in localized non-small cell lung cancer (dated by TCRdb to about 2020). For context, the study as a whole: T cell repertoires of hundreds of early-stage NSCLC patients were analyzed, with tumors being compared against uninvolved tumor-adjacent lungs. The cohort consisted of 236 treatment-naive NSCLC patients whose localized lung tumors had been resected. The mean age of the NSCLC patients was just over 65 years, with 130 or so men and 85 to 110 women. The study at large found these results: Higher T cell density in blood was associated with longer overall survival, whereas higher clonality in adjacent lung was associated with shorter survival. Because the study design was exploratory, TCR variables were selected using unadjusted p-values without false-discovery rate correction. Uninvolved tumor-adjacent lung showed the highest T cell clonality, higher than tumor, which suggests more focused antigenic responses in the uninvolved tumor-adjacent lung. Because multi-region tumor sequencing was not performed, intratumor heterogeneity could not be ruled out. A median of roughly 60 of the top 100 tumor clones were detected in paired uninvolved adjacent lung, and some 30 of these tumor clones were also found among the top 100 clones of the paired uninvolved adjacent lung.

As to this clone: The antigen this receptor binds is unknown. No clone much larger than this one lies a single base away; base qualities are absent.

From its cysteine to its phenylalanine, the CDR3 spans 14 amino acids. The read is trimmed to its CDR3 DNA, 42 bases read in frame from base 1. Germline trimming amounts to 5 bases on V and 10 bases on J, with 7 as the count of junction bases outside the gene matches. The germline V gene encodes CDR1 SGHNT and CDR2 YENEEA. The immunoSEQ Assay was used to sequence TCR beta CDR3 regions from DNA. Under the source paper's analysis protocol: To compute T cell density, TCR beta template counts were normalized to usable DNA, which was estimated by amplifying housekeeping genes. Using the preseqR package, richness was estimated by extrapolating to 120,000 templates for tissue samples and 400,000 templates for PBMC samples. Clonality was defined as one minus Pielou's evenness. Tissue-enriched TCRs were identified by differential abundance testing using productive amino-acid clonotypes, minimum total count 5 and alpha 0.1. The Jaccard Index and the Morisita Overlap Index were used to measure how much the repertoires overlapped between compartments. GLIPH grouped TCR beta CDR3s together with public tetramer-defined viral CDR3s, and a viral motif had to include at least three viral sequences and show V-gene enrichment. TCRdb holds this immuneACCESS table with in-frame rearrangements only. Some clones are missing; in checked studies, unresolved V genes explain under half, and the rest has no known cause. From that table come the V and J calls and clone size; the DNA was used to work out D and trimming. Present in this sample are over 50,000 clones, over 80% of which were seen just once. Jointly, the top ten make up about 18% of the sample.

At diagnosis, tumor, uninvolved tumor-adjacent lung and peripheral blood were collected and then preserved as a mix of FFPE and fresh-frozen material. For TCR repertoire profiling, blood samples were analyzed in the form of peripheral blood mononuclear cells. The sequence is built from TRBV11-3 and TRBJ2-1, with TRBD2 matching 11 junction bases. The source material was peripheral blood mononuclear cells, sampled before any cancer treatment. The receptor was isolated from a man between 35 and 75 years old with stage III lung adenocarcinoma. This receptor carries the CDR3 CASSLGTSGSEQFF. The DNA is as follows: TGTGCCAGCAGCCTAGGGACTAGCGGAAGCGAGCAGTTCTTC.